The 3 T cell receptor beta chains in this list originate from one sample, sequenced in a study of cytomegalovirus exposure and HLA in healthy donors. PCR involved 60 Vbeta and 13 Jbeta primers. Libraries were prepared by immunoSEQ multiplex PCR; TCRdb keeps only in-frame clonotypes and omits some of them. The table includes some 98,000 clones, approximately 82% detected once. The source material was PBMCs. The source is a female donor in good health and CMV-seropositive.

This clone has only a few counts. The V call is TRBV5-1, the J call TRBJ1-6; D uncertain. Germline loops: CDR1 SGHRS, CDR2 YFSETQ. This CDR3 has 14 amino acids. The V end was cut by 0 bases, the J end by 3 bases, with 4 bases between. The CDR3, as DNA: TGCGCCAGCAGCTTGGCAGACTATAATTCACCCCTCCACTTT. It encodes CASSLADYNSPLHF.

The chain links TRBV6-5 to TRBJ2-5; 8 nucleotides match TRBD2. The V and J ends lost 5 bases and 5 bases, in that order; junction bases with no gene match: 7. Germline V CDR1 and CDR2: MNHEY, SVGAGI. The CDR3 is 14 residues long. CDR3 sequence reads: CASSPLAVGETQYF. In DNA, the CDR3 is TGTGCCAGCAGTCCACTAGCGGTTGGCGAGACCCAGTACTTC.

This sequence joins TRBV7-6 and TRBJ2-1, with TRBD2 as a possible D gene (7 bases). Trimming shortened V by 1 base and J by 9 bases, and 13 bases separated the two germline ends. The CDR3 runs to 14 residues. Germline V gene sequence: CDR1 SGHVS, CDR2 FNYEAQ. CDR3 in DNA: TGTGCCAGCAGCTTAGAGGGGGGGCAAGTTGAGCAGTTCTTC. Translating gives CASSLEGGQVEQFF.